This T cell receptor (beta chain) was identified in a study of blood T cell repertoires in COVID-19. Study at large: The origin of the acute and convalescent COVID-19 samples was the United States, Italy and Spain. T cells, B-cell-depleted T cells, or PBMCs provided the cDNA or gDNA that served as material.

V was pared by 5 bases and J by 0 bases, with 17 bases between. Germline CDR1 reads SEHNR; CDR2 reads FQNEAQ (reference sequence). The CDR3 is 16 residues long. The study counted Cohort 3 donors as recovered given two negative PCRs, clearance, or symptom resolution. Original data processing: Amplification of reference gene primers was used by the study to estimate nucleated cell counts. Assay: immunoSEQ multiplex PCR; the TCRdb copy retains only in-frame clones and omits some. For V, J and clone size, that table is used; D and trimming come from the DNA. There are roughly 290,000 clones in the sample; approximately 91% occur only once, and about 1.8% lies in the top ten.

What was sequenced was PBMCs or T cells enriched from blood (not recorded which). The sequence derives from a woman aged 35 to 49 who had recovered from COVID-19. The chain employs TRBV7-9 and TRBJ2-7; possibly TRBD1 for D (5 bases). The CDR3 DNA sequence: TGTGCCAGCAGCCCCATAGGGGTCCAAAGCTCCTACGAGCAGTACTTC. Translation: CASSPIGVQSSYEQYF.